The sequence of this TCR beta chain was determined in a study of OX40 agonist ivuxolimab in advanced cancers. About the study as a whole: Ivuxolimab was a fully human IgG2 agonistic monoclonal antibody targeting the costimulatory receptor OX40 (CD134). The paper covers the monotherapy dose-escalation part of the phase I ivuxolimab trial, which included N of about 56 patients. Partial responses occurred in three dose-escalation patients, of whom one had hepatocellular carcinoma and two had cutaneous melanoma. Of the 50 to 55 patients in dose escalation, about 20 had hepatocellular carcinoma, some 15 had melanoma, 9 had renal cell carcinoma and 9 had head and neck cancer. In the dose-escalation cohort, around 80% of patients were male, and the mean age was around 60 years with a range of roughly 20 to 85. Patients were allowed to have had prior anti-PD-1, anti-PD-L1 or anti-CTLA-4 therapy, and more than 35% of the dose-escalation patients had been treated with checkpoint inhibitors. The point of sequencing TCRbeta in the periphery was to test whether ivuxolimab changed TCR sequence diversity and drove clonal T-cell expansion. Intravenous ivuxolimab was administered to patients every 2 weeks at six dose levels: 0.01, 0.1, 0.3, 1.5, 3 and 10 mg/kg.

Concerning this clone itself: Its cognate antigen has yet to be identified. No quality values exist for individual bases; no much larger clone is one base distant.

Genomic DNA was extracted from sorted cells for sequencing of the TCRbeta CDR3 region. TCRbeta CDR3 regions were sequenced using the immunoSEQ Assay. TCRdb re-hosts the immuneACCESS table, in-frame sequences only. Its copies lack some clones; in the studies checked, an unresolved V gene accounts for under half of them, and the cause for the rest is not known. This sample is represented by about 79,000 clones; 70% to 90% of them were singletons. The top ten clonotypes cover over 3% of the sample. Patients with autoimmune disease history or receiving systemic immunosuppression were excluded from the trial. Peripheral blood for TCR sequencing was collected from all dose cohorts at baseline, on cycle 4 day 1, and on cycle 7 day 1. Samples were obtained from an open-label, multicenter, first-in-human phase I dose-escalation trial of ivuxolimab. Adults with locally advanced or metastatic melanoma, renal cell, hepatocellular, or head and neck squamous cell carcinoma were enrolled in the trial. CD4+ and CD8+ T cells were sorted separately from peripheral blood before TCR sequencing.

Here V drops 5 bases and J drops 4 bases, and the junction holds 5 bases not matched to any gene. The germline V gene encodes CDR1 MNHNY and CDR2 SVGAGI (reference sequence). The CDR3, from cysteine to phenylalanine, totals 14 residues. The read is trimmed to its CDR3 DNA, 42 bases read in frame from base 1. Broad study findings and their caveats: After ivuxolimab, CD8+ T cells had more expanded clones than CD4+ T cells on average. At doses from 0.1 to 3.0 mg/kg, clonal expansion was seen in both CD4+ and CD8+ blood T cells between baseline and week 6. Low levels of normalized T-cell clonal expansion were also seen in some patients who did not respond. Partial responders in the 0.1-3.0 mg/kg groups had among the lowest normalized peripheral clonal expansion, especially among CD8+ T cells. Antigen specificity was not determined for the clonally expanded peripheral T cells.

The sequence was obtained from an adult with an advanced solid tumor such as melanoma, head and neck, liver or kidney cancer. The sequencing used CD4+ or CD8+ T cells sorted from blood, collected in a trial of the OX40 agonist ivuxolimab. The chain is assembled from TRBV6-6 and TRBJ2-1; 7 junctional bases match TRBD2. The CDR3 reads CASSAGLGYNEQFF. The DNA sequence is TGTGCCAGCAGTGCAGGACTAGGGTACAATGAGCAGTTCTTC.